The sequence of this T cell receptor beta chain was determined in a study of blood T cell repertoires in COVID-19. Study context: Donors in the United States, Italy and Spain gave samples during acute or convalescent COVID-19.

V lost 0 bases and J lost 6, with 8 bases in between. The germline V gene encodes CDR1 GTSNPN and CDR2 SVGIG (reference sequence). The CDR3 is 13 residues long. Sequenced by immunoSEQ multiplex PCR; TCRdb stores in-frame clones only, minus some. This table holds under 60,000 clones, 75% to 80% found once. The receptor comes from a human donor in a cohort sampled during active COVID-19. The sequenced sample consisted of peripheral blood. The chain has TRBV30 and TRBJ2-2; unclear D gene. CDR3 in DNA: TGTGCCTGGAGTGTAGGAGCAGCCGGGGAGCTGTTTTTT. Protein product: CAWSVGAAGELFF.